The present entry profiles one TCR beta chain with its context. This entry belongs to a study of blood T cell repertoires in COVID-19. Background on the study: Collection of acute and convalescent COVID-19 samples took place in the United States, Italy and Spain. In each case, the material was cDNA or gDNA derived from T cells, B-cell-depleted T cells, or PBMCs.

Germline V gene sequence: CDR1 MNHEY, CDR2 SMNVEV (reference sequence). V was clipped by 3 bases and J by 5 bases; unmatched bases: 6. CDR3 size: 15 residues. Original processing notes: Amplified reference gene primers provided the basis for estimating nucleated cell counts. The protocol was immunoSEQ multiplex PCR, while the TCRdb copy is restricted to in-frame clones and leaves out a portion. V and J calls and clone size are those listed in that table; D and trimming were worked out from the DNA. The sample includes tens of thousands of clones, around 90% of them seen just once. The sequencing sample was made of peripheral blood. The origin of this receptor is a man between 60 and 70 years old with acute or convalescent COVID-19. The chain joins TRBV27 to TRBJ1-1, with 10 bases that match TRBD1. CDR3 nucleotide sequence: TGTGCCAGCAGTTTTGGGGGACAGGGGAGGACTGAAGCTTTCTTT. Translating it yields CASSFGGQGRTEAFF.